The 20 T cell receptor beta chains listed next were all sequenced from one sample in a study of CD8 T cells in Susac syndrome. Random hexamers primed reverse transcription of about 0.45 to 1 ug RNA. TCRdb reprocessed the immunoSEQ multiplex PCR reads with MiXCR, giving one entry per CDR3 protein. The table includes 75,000 or so distinct CDR3 sequences, roughly 94% detected once. The specimen was CD8+ T cells from PBMCs. The receptor set was obtained from a human donor with Susac syndrome.

This chain connects TRBV28 to TRBJ2-3; no definite D call. Looked up from germline, CDR1 is MDHEN and CDR2 is SYDVKM. This CDR3 spans 13 amino acids. V was clipped by 5 bases and J by 4 bases, with 10 bases between them. The chain's CDR3 is CASSVTGADTQYF. CDR3 nucleotide sequence: TGTGCCAGCAGTGTCACGGGTGCAGATACGCAGTATTTT.

The chain carries TRBV29-1 and TRBJ1-1; D unresolved. Per the germline V gene, CDR1 is SQVTM and CDR2 is ANQGSEA. Trimming removed 0 bases at V and 3 bases at J, with 14 bases between. The CDR3 has 15 residues. DNA of the CDR3: TGCAGCGTTGAAGATCGCGGGGTAGGGTACACTGAAGCTTTCTTT. Amino acid sequence: CSVEDRGVGYTEAFF.

The chain recombines TRBV2 with TRBJ1-6, with D unresolved. The CDR3 has 14 amino acids. Germline V gene data show CDR1 as SNHLY and CDR2 as FYNNEI. V was pared by 7 bases and J by 7 bases, with 14 bases between. The CDR3 reads CASMEDSLNSPLHF. CDR3 bases: TGTGCCAGCATGGAGGATTCACTCAATTCACCCCTCCACTTT.

The chain combines TRBV4-3 with TRBJ2-7; the D is unclear. Trimming left V 3 bases short and J 3 bases short, with 12 bases between. The CDR3 has 14 amino acids. Looked up from germline, CDR1 is LGHNA and CDR2 is YSLEER. CDR3: CASSQGSDGYEQYF. CDR3 in DNA: TGCGCCAGCAGCCAGGGATCTGACGGCTACGAGCAGTACTTC.

The genes are TRBV12-3 or TRBV12-4 and TRBJ1-2; TRBD1 agrees at 10 bases. The CDR3 extends over 14 amino acids. The junction had 4 bases not matched to a gene; V was cut back by 5 bases and J by 4 bases. As DNA, the CDR3 is TGTGCCAGCAGTCCGGGGGACAGGGGCTATGGCTACACCTTC. Encoded protein: CASSPGDRGYGYTF.

This chain connects TRBV27 to TRBJ1-1; D is possibly TRBD1 (5 bases). The germline V and J ends were trimmed by 6 bases and 1 base, with 15 bases remaining between them. The germline gives CDR1 MNHEY, CDR2 SMNVEV (reference sequence). The CDR3 loop spans 15 amino acids. The CDR3 DNA follows: TGTGCCAGCAGCCGAATGGGACGGGAGAACACTGAAGCTTTCTTT. Residues: CASSRMGRENTEAFF.

The chain has TRBV6-5 and TRBJ1-6; D call uncertain. This CDR3 has 15 residues. Germline V gene lookup returns CDR1 MNHEY and CDR2 SVGAGI. Trimming cost V 0 bases and J 12 bases, with 15 bases left between them. CDR3 bases: TGTGCCAGCAGTTACTCACAAGGACGGTCCGAACCCCTCCACTTT. Translating gives CASSYSQGRSEPLHF.

V is TRBV7-2 and J is TRBJ1-1; no clear D. V lost 2 bases and J lost 1, with 8 bases in between. Per germline, CDR1 SGHTA and CDR2 FQGNSA. This CDR3 spans 14 amino acids. The CDR3 coding sequence is TGTGCCAGCAGCTTATTAAATAAGAACACTGAAGCTTTCTTT. Protein product: CASSLLNKNTEAFF. Drawing the rest from reference TRBV7-2 and TRBJ1-1, the complete variable domain is GAGVSQSPSNKVTEKGKDVELRCDPISGHTALYWYRQSLGQGLEFLIYFQGNSAPDKSGLPSDRFSAERTGGSVSTLTIQRTQQEDSAVYLCASSLLNKNTEAFFGQGTRLTVV.

The chain carries TRBV30 and TRBJ2-7; TRBD2 is a possible D gene (5 bases). This CDR3 comprises 11 residues. CDR1 and CDR2 (germline): GTSNPN, SVGIG (reference sequence). The V gene lost 5 bases and the J gene lost 4 bases, with 9 bases spanning the gap. DNA of the CDR3: TGTGCCTGGGCCGGGATTTACGAGCAGTACTTC. It yields the protein CAWAGIYEQYF. Complete variable domain (other parts from reference TRBV30 and TRBJ2-7): SQTIHQWPATLVQPVGSPLSLECTVEGTSNPNLYWYRQAAGRGLQLLFYSVGIGQISSEVPQNLSASRPQDRQFILSSKKLLLSDSGFYLCAWAGIYEQYFGPGTRLTVT.

The CDR3: CASSLASPPNTEAFF. The CDR3 nucleotides are TGTGCCAGCAGCTTAGCCTCCCCGCCGAACACTGAAGCTTTCTTT. The chain uses TRBV7-9 and TRBJ1-1; D ambiguous. This CDR3 contains 15 residues. Germline V gene data show CDR1 as SEHNR and CDR2 as FQNEAQ (reference sequence). The ends were cut back, 0 bases at V and 1 base at J, with 9 bases in the middle.

This clonotype was found once. This sequence joins TRBV7-2 and TRBJ2-1, with 9 bases that match TRBD2. V was pared by 1 base and J by 7 bases, with 5 bases of the junction left unmatched. This CDR3 spans 15 amino acids. Germline V gives CDR1 SGHTA, CDR2 FQGNSA. The CDR3 loop is CASSLDSGRSNEQFF. CDR3 DNA: TGTGCCAGCAGCTTAGATAGCGGGAGAAGTAATGAGCAGTTCTTC. The variable domain in full, with the rest retrieved from reference TRBV7-2 and TRBJ2-1, is GAGVSQSPSNKVTEKGKDVELRCDPISGHTALYWYRQSLGQGLEFLIYFQGNSAPDKSGLPSDRFSAERTGGSVSTLTIQRTQQEDSAVYLCASSLDSGRSNEQFFGPGTRLTVL.

The chain joins TRBV12-3 or TRBV12-4 to TRBJ2-7; a weak D match, TRBD1 (6 bases). The CDR3 is 13 residues long. V shed 5 bases and J shed 5 bases, with 13 bases lying between them. The CDR3 coding sequence is TGTGCCAGCAGTCTCTCTACAGGGAACGAGCAGTACTTC. Translating it yields CASSLSTGNEQYF.

The rearrangement links TRBV19 to TRBJ1-1; 7 bases match TRBD1. Trimming at V came to 7 bases and at J to 3 bases, leaving 2 bases not matched to a gene. Per the germline V gene, CDR1 is LNHDA and CDR2 is SQIVND (reference sequence). There are 12 residues in the CDR3. The CDR3 sequence is CASNRGYTEAFF. CDR3 nucleotide sequence: TGTGCCAGTAACAGGGGATACACTGAAGCTTTCTTT. Full variable domain (missing parts from reference TRBV19 and TRBJ1-1): DGGITQSPKYLFRKEGQNVTLSCEQNLNHDAMYWYRQDPGQGLRLIYYSQIVNDFQKGDIAEGYSVSREKKESFPLTVTSAQKNPTAFYLCASNRGYTEAFFGQGTRLTVV.

This sequence joins TRBV4-3 and TRBJ2-7; 12 positions agree with TRBD1. The germline V gene has CDR1 LGHNA and CDR2 YSLEER. V gave up 7 bases and J gave up 6 bases; unmatched junction bases: 10. The CDR3 extends over 15 amino acids. CDR3 bases: TGCGCCAGCAACTATGGGGACAGGGGGCAGAGCGAGCAGTACTTC. It encodes CASNYGDRGQSEQYF.

The rearrangement uses TRBV24-1 and TRBJ1-2; perhaps TRBD1 as D (5 bases). V was pared by 3 bases and J by 3 bases, with 10 bases between. Germline V gene data show CDR1 as KGHDR and CDR2 as SFDVKD. The CDR3 is 14 residues long. CDR3: CATSDSREDYGYTF. The CDR3 DNA sequence: TGTGCCACCAGTGATAGCAGGGAGGACTATGGCTACACCTTC.

The V call is TRBV12-3 or TRBV12-4, the J call TRBJ1-5; 9 positions match TRBD1. V lost 5 bases, J lost 3 bases, and 5 bases stayed unmatched. This CDR3 region has 15 residues. The CDR3 nucleotides read TGTGCCAGCAGTGAGGGACAGGGTTTCAATCAGCCCCAGCATTTT. Translating it yields CASSEGQGFNQPQHF.

The chain recombines TRBV27 with TRBJ1-1, with 10 bases that match TRBD1. The germline gives CDR1 MNHEY, CDR2 SMNVEV (reference sequence). The junction had 11 bases not matched to a gene; V was cut back by 3 bases and J by 7 bases. The CDR3 has 16 residues. As DNA, the CDR3 is TGTGCCAGCAGTTTTGGGACAGGGGAAAGTGTCGGTGAAGCTTTCTTT. This sequence encodes CASSFGTGESVGEAFF.

The rearrangement joins TRBV7-6 to TRBJ2-3; D not certain. The CDR3 is 14 amino acids. Germline assignment: CDR1 SGHVS and CDR2 FNYEAQ. V was trimmed by 3 bases and J by 0 bases, leaving 7 bases between them. The CDR3 loop is CASSLKPSTDTQYF. CDR3 coding DNA: TGTGCCAGCAGCTTGAAACCGAGCACAGATACGCAGTATTTT.

The genes are TRBV27 and TRBJ1-6; 7 nucleotides align to TRBD1. Germline loops: CDR1 MNHEY, CDR2 SMNVEV (reference sequence). CDR3 length equals 15 residues. The J segment lost 8 bases and the V segment lost 6 bases, leaving 10 bases of the junction unmatched. The CDR3 DNA sequence: TGTGCCAGCAGACCAGAGACAGGGAATCATTCACCCCTCCACTTT. It codes for CASRPETGNHSPLHF.

This chain uses TRBV27 with TRBJ2-7, with D possibly being TRBD2 (6 bases). V was shortened by 1 base and J by 0 bases, with 13 bases between the two germline ends. The CDR3 runs 16 residues. Germline V gene sequence: CDR1 MNHEY, CDR2 SMNVEV (reference sequence). The CDR3 region has the DNA TGTGCCAGCAGTTTATATCCCGACGGGAGCTCCTACGAGCAGTACTTC. Translated, it gives CASSLYPDGSSYEQYF.